Listed here is a single TCR beta chain. The entry originates in a study of blood T cell repertoires in COVID-19. Across the whole study: Acute-phase and convalescent COVID-19 samples originated in the United States, Italy and Spain. The analysed material was cDNA or gDNA that came from T cells, B-cell-depleted T cells, or PBMCs.

Original processing notes: Amplification with reference gene primers provided the estimates of nucleated cell counts. Profiling relied on immunoSEQ multiplex PCR, and the TCRdb table lists in-frame clones only, not all of them. V and J calls and clone size follow that table, whereas D and trimming were derived from the DNA. The sample carries approximately 100,000 clones, approximately 86% recorded once. The V segment lost 5 bases and the J segment 6 bases; nucleotides outside the gene matches: 14. The CDR3 is 18 residues long. The germline CDR1 and CDR2 sequences are MNHEY and SMNVEV (reference sequence).

Specimen: peripheral blood. The chain carries TRBV27 and TRBJ2-1; 12 positions agree with TRBD2. The TCR originated in a human donor in a cohort sampled during active COVID-19. CDR3 DNA: TGTGCCAGCAGTCTCCTCCTAGCGGGAGGGCCGGGCGGCAATGAGCAGTTCTTC. Translation gives CASSLLLAGGPGGNEQFF.